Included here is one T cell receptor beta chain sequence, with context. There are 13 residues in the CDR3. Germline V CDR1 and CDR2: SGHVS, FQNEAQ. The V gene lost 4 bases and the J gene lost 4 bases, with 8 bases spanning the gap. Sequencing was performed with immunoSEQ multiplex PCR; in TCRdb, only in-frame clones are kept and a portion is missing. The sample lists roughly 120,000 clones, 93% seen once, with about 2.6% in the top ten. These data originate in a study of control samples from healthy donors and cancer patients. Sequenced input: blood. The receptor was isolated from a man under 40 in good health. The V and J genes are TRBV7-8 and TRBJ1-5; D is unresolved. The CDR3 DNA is TGTGCCAGCAGCTCCGGACCAAATCAGCCCCAGCATTTT. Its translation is CASSSGPNQPQHF.